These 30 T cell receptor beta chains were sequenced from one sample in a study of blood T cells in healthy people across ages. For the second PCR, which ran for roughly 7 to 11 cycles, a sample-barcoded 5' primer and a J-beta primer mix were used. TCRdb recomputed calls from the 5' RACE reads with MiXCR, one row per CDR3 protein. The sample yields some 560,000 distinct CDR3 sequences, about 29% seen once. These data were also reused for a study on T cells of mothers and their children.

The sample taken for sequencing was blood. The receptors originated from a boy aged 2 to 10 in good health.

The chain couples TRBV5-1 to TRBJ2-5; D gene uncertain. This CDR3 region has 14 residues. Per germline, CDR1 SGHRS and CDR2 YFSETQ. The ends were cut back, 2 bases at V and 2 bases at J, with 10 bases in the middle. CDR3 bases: TGCGCCAGCAGCTTTACCAGCGATCAAGAGACCCAGTACTTC. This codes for CASSFTSDQETQYF.

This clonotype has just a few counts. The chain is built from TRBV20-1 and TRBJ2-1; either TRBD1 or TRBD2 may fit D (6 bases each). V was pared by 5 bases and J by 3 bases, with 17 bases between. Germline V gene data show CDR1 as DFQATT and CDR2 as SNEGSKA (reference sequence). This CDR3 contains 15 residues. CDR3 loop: CSAYPEGRGYNEQFF. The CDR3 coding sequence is TGCAGTGCTTATCCGGAGGGCAGGGGCTACAATGAGCAGTTCTTC.

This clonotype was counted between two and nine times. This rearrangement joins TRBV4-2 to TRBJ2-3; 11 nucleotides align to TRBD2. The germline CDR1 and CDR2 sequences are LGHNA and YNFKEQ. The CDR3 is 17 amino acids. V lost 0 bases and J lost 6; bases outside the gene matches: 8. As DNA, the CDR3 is TGTGCCAGCAGCCAAGAGCTACTAGCGGGAGAGGGGGATACGCAGTATTTT. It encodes CASSQELLAGEGDTQYF.

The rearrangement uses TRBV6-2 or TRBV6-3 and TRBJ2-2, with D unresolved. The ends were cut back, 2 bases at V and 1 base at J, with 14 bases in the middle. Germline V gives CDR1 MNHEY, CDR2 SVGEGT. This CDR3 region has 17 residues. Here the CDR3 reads CASSYLYNSRNTGELFF. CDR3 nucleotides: TGTGCCAGCAGTTACCTTTATAATAGCAGGAACACCGGGGAGCTGTTTTTT.

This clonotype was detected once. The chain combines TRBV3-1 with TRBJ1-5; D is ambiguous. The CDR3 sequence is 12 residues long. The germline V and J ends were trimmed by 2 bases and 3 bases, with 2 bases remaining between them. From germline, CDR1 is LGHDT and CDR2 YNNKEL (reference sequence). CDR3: CASSQPNQPQHF. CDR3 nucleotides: TGTGCCAGCAGCCAACCCAATCAGCCCCAGCATTTT.

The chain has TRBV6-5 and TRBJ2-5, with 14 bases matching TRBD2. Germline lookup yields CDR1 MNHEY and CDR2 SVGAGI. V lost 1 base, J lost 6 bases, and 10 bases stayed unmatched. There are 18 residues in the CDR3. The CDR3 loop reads CASSYLPPGTSGRKTQYF. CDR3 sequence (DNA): TGTGCCAGCAGTTACTTACCGCCCGGGACTAGCGGGAGAAAGACCCAGTACTTC.

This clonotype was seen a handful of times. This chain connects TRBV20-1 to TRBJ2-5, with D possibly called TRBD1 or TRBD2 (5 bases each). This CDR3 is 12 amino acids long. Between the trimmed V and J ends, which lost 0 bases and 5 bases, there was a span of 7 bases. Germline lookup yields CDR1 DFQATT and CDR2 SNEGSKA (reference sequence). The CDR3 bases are TGCAGTGCTAGAGAGGGGGTTGAGACCCAGTACTTC. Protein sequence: CSAREGVETQYF.

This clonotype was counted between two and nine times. In nucleotides, the CDR3 is TGCAGTGCTAGCTCAGGGGATCAGCCCCAGCATTTT. It specifies CSASSGDQPQHF. This sequence joins TRBV20-1 and TRBJ1-5, with TRBD1 as a possible D gene (6 bases). CDR3 length equals 12 residues. Germline V lookup: CDR1 DFQATT, CDR2 SNEGSKA (reference sequence). V was clipped by 3 bases and J by 5 bases, with 8 bases between them.

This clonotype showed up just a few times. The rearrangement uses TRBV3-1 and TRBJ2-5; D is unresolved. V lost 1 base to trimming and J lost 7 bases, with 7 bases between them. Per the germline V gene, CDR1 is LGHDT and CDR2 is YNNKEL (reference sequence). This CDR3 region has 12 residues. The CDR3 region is CASSQAPSTQYF. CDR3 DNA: TGTGCCAGCAGCCAAGCCCCTTCGACCCAGTACTTC.

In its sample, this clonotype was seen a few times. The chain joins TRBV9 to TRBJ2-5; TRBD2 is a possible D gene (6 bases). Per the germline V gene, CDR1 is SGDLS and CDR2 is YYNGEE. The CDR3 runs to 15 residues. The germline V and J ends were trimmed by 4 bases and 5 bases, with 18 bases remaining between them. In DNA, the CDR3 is TGTGCCAGCAGCCCCGGGGCGGGGCGGGATGAGACCCAGTACTTC. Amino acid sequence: CASSPGAGRDETQYF.

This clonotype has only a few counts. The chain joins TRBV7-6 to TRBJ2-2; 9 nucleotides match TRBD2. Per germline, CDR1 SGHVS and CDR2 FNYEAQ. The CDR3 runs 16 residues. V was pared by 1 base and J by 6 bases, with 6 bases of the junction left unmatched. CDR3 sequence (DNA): TGTGCCAGCAGCTTAGAATCCGCGGGAGGGCCCGGGGAGCTGTTTTTT. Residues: CASSLESAGGPGELFF.

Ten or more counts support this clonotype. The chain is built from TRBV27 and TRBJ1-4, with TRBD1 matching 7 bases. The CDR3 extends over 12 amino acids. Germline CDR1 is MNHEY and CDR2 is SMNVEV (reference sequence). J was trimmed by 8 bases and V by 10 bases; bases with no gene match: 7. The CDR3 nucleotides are TGTGCCACCGACAGGGTGGGCGAAAAACTGTTTTTT. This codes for CATDRVGEKLFF.

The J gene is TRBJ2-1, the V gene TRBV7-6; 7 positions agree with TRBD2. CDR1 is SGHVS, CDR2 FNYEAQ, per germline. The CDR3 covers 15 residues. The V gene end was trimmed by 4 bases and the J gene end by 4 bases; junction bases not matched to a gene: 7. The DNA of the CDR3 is TGTGCCAGCAGCTCCGTACTAGCGTTGTACAATGAGCAGTTCTTC. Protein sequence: CASSSVLALYNEQFF.

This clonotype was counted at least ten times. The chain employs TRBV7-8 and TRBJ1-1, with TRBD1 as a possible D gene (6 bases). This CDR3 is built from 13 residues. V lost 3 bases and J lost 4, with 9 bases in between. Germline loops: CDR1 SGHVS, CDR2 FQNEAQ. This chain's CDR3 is CASSLGASTEAFF. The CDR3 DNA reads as TGTGCCAGCAGCTTGGGGGCCAGCACTGAAGCTTTCTTT.

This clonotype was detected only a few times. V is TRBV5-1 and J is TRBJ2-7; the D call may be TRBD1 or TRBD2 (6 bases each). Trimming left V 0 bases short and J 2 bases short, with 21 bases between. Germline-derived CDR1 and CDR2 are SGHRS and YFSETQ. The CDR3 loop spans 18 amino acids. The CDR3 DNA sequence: TGCGCCAGCAGCTTGGCCCGGGGGCGTCGGGATTTTCCCTACGAGCAGTACTTC. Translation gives CASSLARGRRDFPYEQYF.

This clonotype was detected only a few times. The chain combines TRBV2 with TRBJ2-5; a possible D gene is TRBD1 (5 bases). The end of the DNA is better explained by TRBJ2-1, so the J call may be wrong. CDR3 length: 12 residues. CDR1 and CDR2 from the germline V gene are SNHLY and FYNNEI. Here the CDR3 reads CASGAAGNEQFF. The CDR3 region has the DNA TGTGCCAGCGGGGCAGCAGGGAATGAGCAGTTCTTC.

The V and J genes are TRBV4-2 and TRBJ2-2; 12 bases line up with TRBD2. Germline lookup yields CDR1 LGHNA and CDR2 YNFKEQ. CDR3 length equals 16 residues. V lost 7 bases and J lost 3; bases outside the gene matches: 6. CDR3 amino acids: CASTLAGGPDTGELFF. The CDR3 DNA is TGTGCCAGCACCCTAGCGGGGGGGCCGGACACCGGGGAGCTGTTTTTT.

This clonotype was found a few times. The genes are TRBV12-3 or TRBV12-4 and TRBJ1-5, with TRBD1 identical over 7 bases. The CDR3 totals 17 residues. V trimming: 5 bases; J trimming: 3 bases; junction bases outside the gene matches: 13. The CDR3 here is CASSRETGDFNNQPQHF. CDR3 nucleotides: TGTGCCAGCAGTCGGGAAACAGGGGACTTTAACAATCAGCCCCAGCATTTT.

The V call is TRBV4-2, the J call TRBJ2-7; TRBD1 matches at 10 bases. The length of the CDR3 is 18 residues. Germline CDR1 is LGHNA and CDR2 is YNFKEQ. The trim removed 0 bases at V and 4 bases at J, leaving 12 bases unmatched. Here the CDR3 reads CASSQETEGTGVRYEQYF. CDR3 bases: TGTGCCAGCAGCCAAGAAACAGAAGGGACAGGGGTAAGGTACGAGCAGTACTTC.

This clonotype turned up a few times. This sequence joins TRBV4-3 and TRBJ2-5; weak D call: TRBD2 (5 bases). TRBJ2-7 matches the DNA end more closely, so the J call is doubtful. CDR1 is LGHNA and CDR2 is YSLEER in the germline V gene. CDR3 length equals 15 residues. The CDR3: CASSQSTSLTYEQYF. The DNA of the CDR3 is TGCGCCAGCAGCCAAAGCACTAGTCTAACCTACGAGCAGTACTTC.

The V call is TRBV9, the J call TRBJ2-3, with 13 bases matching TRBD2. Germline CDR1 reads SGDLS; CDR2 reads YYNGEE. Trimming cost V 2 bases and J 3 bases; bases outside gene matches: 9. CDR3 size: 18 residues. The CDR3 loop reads CASSVGTSGTGVTDTQYF. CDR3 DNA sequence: TGTGCCAGCAGCGTGGGGACTAGCGGGACTGGGGTGACAGATACGCAGTATTTT. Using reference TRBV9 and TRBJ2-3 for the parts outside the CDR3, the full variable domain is DSGVTQTPKHLITATGQRVTLRCSPRSGDLSVYWYQQSLDQGLQFLIQYYNGEERAKGNILERFSAQQFPDLHSELNLSSLELGDSALYFCASSVGTSGTGVTDTQYFGPGTRLTVL.

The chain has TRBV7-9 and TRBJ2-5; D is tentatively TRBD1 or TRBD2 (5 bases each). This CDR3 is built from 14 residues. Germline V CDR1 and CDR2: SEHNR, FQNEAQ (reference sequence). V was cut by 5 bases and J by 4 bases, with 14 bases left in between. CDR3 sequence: CASSNRGVGETQYF. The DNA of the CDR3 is TGTGCCAGCAGCAACCGAGGGGTGGGAGAGACCCAGTACTTC.

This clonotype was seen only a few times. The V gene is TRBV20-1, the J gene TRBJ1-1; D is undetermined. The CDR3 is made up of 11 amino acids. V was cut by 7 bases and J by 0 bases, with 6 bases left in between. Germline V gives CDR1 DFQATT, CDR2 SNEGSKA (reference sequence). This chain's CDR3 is CSGRMNTEAFF. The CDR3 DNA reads TGCAGTGGTCGGATGAACACTGAAGCTTTCTTT.

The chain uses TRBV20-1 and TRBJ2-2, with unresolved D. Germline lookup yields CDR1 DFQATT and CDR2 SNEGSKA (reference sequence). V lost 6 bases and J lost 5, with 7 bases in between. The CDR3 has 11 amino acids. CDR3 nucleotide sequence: TGCAGTGCGACCCGTACCGGGGAGCTGTTTTTT. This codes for CSATRTGELFF.

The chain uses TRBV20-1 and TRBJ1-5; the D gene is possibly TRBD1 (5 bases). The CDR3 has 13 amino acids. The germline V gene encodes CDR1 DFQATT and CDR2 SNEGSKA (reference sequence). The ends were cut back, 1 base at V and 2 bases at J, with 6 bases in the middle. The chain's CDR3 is CSARATGNQPQHF. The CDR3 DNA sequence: TGCAGTGCTAGAGCGACAGGCAATCAGCCCCAGCATTTT.

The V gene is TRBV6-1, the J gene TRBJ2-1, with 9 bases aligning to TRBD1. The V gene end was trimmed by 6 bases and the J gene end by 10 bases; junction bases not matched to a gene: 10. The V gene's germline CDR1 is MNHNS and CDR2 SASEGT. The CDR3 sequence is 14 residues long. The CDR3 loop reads CASSVQGAGREQFF. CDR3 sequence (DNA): TGTGCCAGCAGCGTACAGGGGGCGGGAAGGGAGCAGTTCTTC.

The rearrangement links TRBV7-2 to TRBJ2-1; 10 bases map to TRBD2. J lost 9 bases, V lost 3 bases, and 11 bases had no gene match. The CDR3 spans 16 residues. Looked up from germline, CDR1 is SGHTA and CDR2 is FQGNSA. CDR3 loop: CASSLSSGGHSVEQFF. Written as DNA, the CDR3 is TGTGCCAGCAGCTTGAGTAGCGGGGGGCATTCGGTTGAGCAGTTCTTC.

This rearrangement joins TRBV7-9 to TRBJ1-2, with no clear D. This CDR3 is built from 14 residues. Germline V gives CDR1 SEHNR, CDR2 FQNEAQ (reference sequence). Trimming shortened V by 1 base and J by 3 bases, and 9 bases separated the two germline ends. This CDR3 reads CASSLGGVYYGYTF. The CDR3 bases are TGTGCCAGCAGCTTAGGGGGAGTCTACTATGGCTACACCTTC.

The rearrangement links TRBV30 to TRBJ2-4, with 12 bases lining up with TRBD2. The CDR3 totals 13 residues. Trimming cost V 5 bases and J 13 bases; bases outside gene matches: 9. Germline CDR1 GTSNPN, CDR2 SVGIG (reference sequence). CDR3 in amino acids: CAWGLLAGGQQYF. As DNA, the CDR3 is TGTGCCTGGGGGTTACTAGCGGGGGGCCAGCAGTACTTC.

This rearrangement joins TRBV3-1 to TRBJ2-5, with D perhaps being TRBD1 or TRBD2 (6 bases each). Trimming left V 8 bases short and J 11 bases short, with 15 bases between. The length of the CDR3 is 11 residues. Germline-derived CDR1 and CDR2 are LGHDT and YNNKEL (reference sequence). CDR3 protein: CASAEGGHQYF. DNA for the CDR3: TGTGCCAGCGCCGAGGGGGGACATCAGTACTTC.